One sample yielded the 10 T cell receptor beta chains listed below, sequenced in a study of T cell repertoires in cytomegalovirus infection. TCRdb reanalysed the reads using MiXCR and keeps one entry per CDR3 protein. The sample shows approximately 190,000 distinct CDR3 sequences, 7.5% to 10% of them seen only once. The sequenced sample consisted of PBMCs. The receptors derive from a human donor in good health (CMV status not recorded). Some clones in this sample may be carry-over from other donors' samples.

The gene calls are TRBV11-2 and TRBJ1-3; no clear D. Germline lookup yields CDR1 SGHAT and CDR2 FQNNGV. This CDR3 has 14 amino acids. Trimming cost V 8 bases and J 0 bases, with 11 bases left between them. The CDR3 DNA follows: TGTGCCAGCGGTTCTCCGTTCTCTGGAAACACCATATATTTT. Residues: CASGSPFSGNTIYF.

In this sample, this clonotype turned up many times. The chain links TRBV14 to TRBJ2-1, with 7 bases lining up with TRBD2. The CDR3 spans 14 residues. The J segment lost 9 bases and the V segment lost 5 bases, leaving 10 bases of the junction unmatched. Germline V gene lookup returns CDR1 SGHDN and CDR2 FVKESK. CDR3 in amino acids: CASSNRTRKPEQFF. In DNA form, the CDR3 reads TGTGCCAGCAGCAACCGGACTAGGAAGCCTGAGCAGTTCTTC. Full variable domain (rest looked up from reference TRBV14 and TRBJ2-1): EAGVTQFPSHSVIEKGQTVTLRCDPISGHDNLYWYRRVMGKEIKFLLHFVKESKQDESGMPNNRFLAERTGGTYSTLKVQPAELEDSGVYFCASSNRTRKPEQFFGPGTRLTVL.

In its sample, this clonotype was seen many times. The chain combines TRBV6-1 with TRBJ1-1; D gene unclear. The germline CDR1 and CDR2 sequences are MNHNS and SASEGT. V was pared by 5 bases and J by 7 bases, with 8 bases between. The CDR3 is 11 residues long. The CDR3 coding sequence is TGTGCCAGCAGTCGAGAAGTTGAAGCTTTCTTT. Encoded protein: CASSREVEAFF.

In nucleotides, the CDR3 is TGTGCCAGCAGCCCGCGGCTAAGAGGAGAGACCCAGTACTTC. Encoded protein: CASSPRLRGETQYF. The rearrangement links TRBV11-2 to TRBJ2-5; D unresolved. Trimming took off 5 bases at V and 4 bases at J, with 14 bases between the two ends. The CDR3 spans 14 residues. CDR1 SGHAT and CDR2 FQNNGV come from the germline V gene.

This clonotype was detected ten times or more. Germline and junction disagree at one end, which may indicate a read error. The chain couples TRBV7-2 to TRBJ1-2, with TRBD1 as a possible D gene (6 bases). Germline assignment: CDR1 SGHTA and CDR2 FQGNSA. The CDR3 has 14 amino acids. CDR3 DNA: TGTGCCAGCAACTTAGGGATAAGGGGGGGAGGCTACACCTTC. Its protein product is CASNLGIRGGGYTF.

This sequence joins TRBV27 and TRBJ2-2; no definite D call. CDR3 length equals 13 residues. Germline V gives CDR1 MNHEY, CDR2 SMNVEV (reference sequence). The V end lost 5 bases, the J end lost 6 bases, and 10 bases lay between the germline ends. The CDR3 DNA is TGTGCCAGCAGTGCCCTAGGACCCGGGGAGCTGTTTTTT. Protein sequence: CASSALGPGELFF.

The rearrangement links TRBV4-3 to TRBJ2-7, with 8 bases fitting TRBD1. The CDR3 extends over 14 amino acids. Unmatched junction bases numbered 8, after V lost 5 bases and J lost 5 bases. Per the germline V gene, CDR1 is LGHNA and CDR2 is YSLEER. Here the CDR3 reads CASSDGQGEDEQYF. The CDR3 DNA reads TGCGCCAGCAGCGACGGACAGGGAGAAGACGAGCAGTACTTC.

V usage is TRBV6-4 and J usage is TRBJ2-7; D unclear. CDR1 is MRHNA and CDR2 is SNTAGT in the germline V gene. CDR3 length: 14 amino acids. Trimming took 3 bases from V and 3 from J, leaving 12 bases between them. The chain's CDR3 is CASSEEVHHYEQYV. The CDR3 nucleotides are TGTGCCAGCAGTGAAGAGGTGCACCACTACGAGCAGTACGTC.

The sample holds many counts of this clonotype. The chain recombines TRBV7-2 with TRBJ2-3; D possibly uses TRBD1 or TRBD2 (6 bases each). The length of the CDR3 is 15 residues. Trimming shortened V by 6 bases and J by 2 bases, and 15 bases separated the two germline ends. Germline loops: CDR1 SGHTA, CDR2 FQGNSA. CDR3 nucleotide sequence: TGTGCCAGCAGTCGAACGGGGGCCCTCACAGATACGCAGTATTTT. This encodes CASSRTGALTDTQYF.

This clonotype was picked up many times. This chain connects TRBV20-1 to TRBJ1-5; tentatively, D is TRBD1 (5 bases). Germline V gene data show CDR1 as DFQATT and CDR2 as SNEGSKA (reference sequence). This CDR3 is 14 amino acids long. The V and J ends lost 4 bases and 3 bases respectively, with 13 bases between them. Here the CDR3 DNA reads TGCAGTGCTAAGAAGCGGGGGTACAATCAGCCCCAGCATTTT. This gives the protein CSAKKRGYNQPQHF.